The 10 T cell receptor beta chains presented below share a single source sample, sequenced in a study of blood T cell repertoires in COVID-19. This table comes from immunoSEQ multiplex PCR, and its TCRdb copy is limited to in-frame clones, with some not included. The table lists 250,000 to 300,000 clones, 85% to 90% of them singletons. The material sequenced was peripheral blood. These receptors were collected from a woman aged 35 to 49 with acute or convalescent COVID-19.

V usage is TRBV5-1 and J usage is TRBJ1-4, with TRBD1 matching over 7 bases. The V segment lost 3 bases and the J segment 4 bases; nucleotides outside the gene matches: 6. The germline V gene has CDR1 SGHRS and CDR2 YFSETQ. CDR3 length: 15 amino acids. The CDR3 DNA sequence: TGCGCCAGCAGCTCTCGGGACAGTTTTAATGAAAAACTGTTTTTT. Protein sequence: CASSSRDSFNEKLFF.

This chain connects TRBV11-2 to TRBJ2-5; possibly TRBD1 for D (7 bases). The germline V gene has CDR1 SGHAT and CDR2 FQNNGV. Trimming cost V 4 bases and J 6 bases, with 18 bases left between them. The CDR3 has 15 residues. The CDR3 loop is CASSWTKGAPKTQYF. For the CDR3, the DNA is TGTGCCAGCAGCTGGACTAAGGGGGCCCCCAAGACCCAGTACTTC.

The J gene is TRBJ1-4, the V gene TRBV3-1 (or the pseudogene TRBV3-2), with D hard to call. Germline CDR1 and CDR2: LGHDT and YNNKEL (reference sequence). The germline V and J ends were trimmed by 4 bases and 2 bases, with 14 bases remaining between them. The CDR3 spans 16 residues. CDR3 in DNA: TGTGCCAGCAGCCCGAATGCGGCAGCGACTAATGAAAAACTGTTTTTT. This codes for CASSPNAAATNEKLFF.

The chain links TRBV25-1 to TRBJ1-1, with TRBD1 identical over 7 bases. This CDR3 is 14 amino acids long. Germline values: CDR1 MGHDK, CDR2 SYGVNS. V shed 6 bases and J 4 bases; nucleotides not matched to a gene: 8. The CDR3 nucleotides read TGTGCCAGCAGAGCAGACAGGGCGGGCACTGAAGCTTTCTTT. Its translation is CASRADRAGTEAFF.

The gene calls are TRBV6-5 and TRBJ2-3, with 11 bases matching TRBD2. The trim removed 2 bases at V and 1 base at J, leaving 2 bases unmatched. This CDR3 is built from 16 residues. CDR1 and CDR2 from the germline V gene are MNHEY and SVGAGI. The CDR3 nucleotides read TGTGCCAGCAGTTACGAGACTAGCGGGGGCACAGATACGCAGTATTTT. Translation: CASSYETSGGTDTQYF.

V and J are TRBV20-1 and TRBJ2-1, with 7 bases that match TRBD2. This CDR3 is built from 11 residues. Losses at the gene ends were 2 bases for V and 9 bases for J; bases not matched to a gene: 1. CDR1 and CDR2 from the germline V gene are DFQATT and SNEGSKA (reference sequence). CDR3 nucleotides: TGCAGTGCTAGATTAGCGGGTGAGCAGTTCTTC. It codes for CSARLAGEQFF.

The chain has TRBV2 and TRBJ1-2; D is ambiguous. V was pared by 6 bases and J by 0 bases, with 8 bases between. Germline assignment: CDR1 SNHLY and CDR2 FYNNEI. The CDR3 runs 13 residues. The DNA for the CDR3 is TGTGCCAGCAGGGAGTCCTCTAACTATGGCTACACCTTC. Translating it yields CASRESSNYGYTF.

The chain has TRBV30 and TRBJ1-2, with D possibly matching TRBD1 (6 bases). Germline CDR1 and CDR2: GTSNPN and SVGIG (reference sequence). Trimming stripped 1 base from V and 7 bases from J, with 13 bases between. The CDR3 length is 13 residues. The CDR3 protein is CAWSGAGAGGYTF. CDR3 DNA: TGTGCCTGGAGTGGGGCAGGGGCGGGTGGCTACACCTTC. Complete variable domain (other parts from reference TRBV30 and TRBJ1-2): SQTIHQWPATLVQPVGSPLSLECTVEGTSNPNLYWYRQAAGRGLQLLFYSVGIGQISSEVPQNLSASRPQDRQFILSSKKLLLSDSGFYLCAWSGAGAGGYTFGSGTRLTVV.

The chain's CDR3 is CASSPGEGFTGELFF. The CDR3 nucleotides are TGTGCCAGCTCACCAGGGGAGGGATTCACCGGGGAGCTGTTTTTT. This chain uses TRBV18 with TRBJ2-2, with 7 bases identical to TRBD2. This CDR3 comprises 15 residues. Germline lookup yields CDR1 KGHSH and CDR2 LQKENI. The J segment lost 4 bases and the V segment lost 2 bases, leaving 4 bases of the junction unmatched.

The chain recombines TRBV6-1 with TRBJ2-3; 11 bases match TRBD2. V dropped 4 bases and J dropped 6; count of bases not matched to a gene: 9. The CDR3 extends over 16 amino acids. The germline V gene has CDR1 MNHNS and CDR2 SASEGT. CDR3 nucleotides: TGTGCCAGCAGTGGGGGACTAGCGGCGGGAGTCGATACGCAGTATTTT. Its protein is CASSGGLAAGVDTQYF.